This is a list of T cell receptor beta chains from one sample in a study of T-cell reconstitution after alpha-beta-depleted transplantation in children. TCRdb called the PCR reads again in MiXCR, with one record for every CDR3 protein. The table includes around 420,000 distinct CDR3 sequences, roughly 17% detected once. The sample here was PBMCs, mostly from graft donor cells, taken 360 days after TCRalphabeta/CD19-depleted stem cell transplant. The source is a boy younger than two who had a stem cell transplant for Wiskott-Aldrich syndrome, so the T cells may come from the graft donor. The CDR3 runs from the conserved cysteine through the conserved F or W. Each record gives: D gene, V gene, clone size, CDR3 length, J gene, CDR3 DNA, CDR3 protein. D genes are given only for firm matches. Not every row has a clone size; where given, it reads once, few, many or a size class.

>-|TRBV28|many|14|TRBJ1-5
TGTGCCAGCAGTTCTGACGGACTCTTTGTGTCCCAGCATTTT
CASSSDGLFVSQHF
>-|TRBV7-2|many|13|TRBJ2-1
TGTGCCAGCAGCTTAGTTCTTTACAATGAGCAGTTCTTC
CASSLVLYNEQFF
>-|TRBV12-5|few|11|TRBJ2-3
TGTGCTAGTGGTTTAGCGGCTACGCAGTATTTT
CASGLAATQYF
>TRBD2|TRBV5-1|-|21|TRBJ2-5
TGCGCCAGCAGCTTTATCCCGAAGCTTCTAGCGGGAGGGCCGCAGACGAAGACCCAGTACTTC
CASSFIPKLLAGGPQTKTQYF
>TRBD1|TRBV29-1|many|14|TRBJ1-1
TGCAGCGTTGTACGGACAGGCCAGAACACTGAAGCTTTCTTT
CSVVRTGQNTEAFF
>-|TRBV12-3/TRBV12-4|many|15|TRBJ1-1
TGTGCCAGCAGACGCGGACACAGCTCTAACACTGAAGCTTTCTTT
CASRRGHSSNTEAFF
>-|TRBV12-3/TRBV12-4|-|15|TRBJ1-1
TGTGCCAGCAGTCCCCCTCGACCCAGGGCCACTGAAGCTTTCTTT
CASSPPRPRATEAFF
>-|TRBV4-1|-|16|TRBJ2-1
TGCGCCAGCAGCCAAGATAAACTAGGGGCTCGGAATGAGCAGTTCTTC
CASSQDKLGARNEQFF
>-|TRBV2|-|12|TRBJ2-1
TGTGCCAGCAAATACCGGGTCCGAAGTAAGTTCTTC
CASKYRVRSKFF
>TRBD1|TRBV11-2|-|14|TRBJ1-1
TGTGCCAGCAGCCAACAGGGGGCGCCCACTGAAGCTTTCTTT
CASSQQGAPTEAFF
>-|TRBV10-1|-|13|TRBJ2-2
TGCGCCAGCAGTGAGGGAACCCCCGGGGAGCTGTTTTTT
CASSEGTPGELFF
>TRBD2|TRBV28|few|17|TRBJ2-1
TGTGCCAGCAGTTTAGGTACTAGCGGGGGGTGGTACAATGAGCAGTTCTTC
CASSLGTSGGWYNEQFF
>TRBD1|TRBV6-1|many|14|TRBJ1-2
TGTGCCAGCAGATCGGGACAGGGGAGCTATGGCTACACCTTC
CASRSGQGSYGYTF
>-|TRBV6-1|-|14|TRBJ2-7
TGTGCCAGCCTTTGGAATAACGCCTCCTACGAGCAGTACTTC
CASLWNNASYEQYF
>-|TRBV7-6|-|14|TRBJ2-4
TGTGCCAGCAGCCCCGAGGGAAGGGCAGACATTCAGTACTTC
CASSPEGRADIQYF
>-|TRBV7-9|-|14|TRBJ2-1
TGTGCCAGCAGCTTAAGACTCTCGGGCAATGAGCAGTTCTTC
CASSLRLSGNEQFF
>-|TRBV20-1|-|13|TRBJ2-5
TGCAGTGCTGAGTCTAGGGTAGCGGAGACCCAGTACTTC
CSAESRVAETQYF
>-|TRBV7-9|-|15|TRBJ2-7
TGTGCCAGCAGCCCTAGTTCTTTTCGGATTAACGAGCAGTACTTC
CASSPSSFRINEQYF
>TRBD2|TRBV9|few|16|TRBJ2-1
TGTGCCAGCAGCGTAGTGGCGGGAGGTGTGTACAATGAGCAGTTCTTC
CASSVVAGGVYNEQFF
>TRBD1|TRBV29-1|-|15|TRBJ2-4
TGCAGCGTCCAAAGGACAGGGGAGGTCAAAAACATTCAGTACTTC
CSVQRTGEVKNIQYF
>-|TRBV10-2|-|14|TRBJ2-1
TGCGCCAGCAGTCCTACGGACGGTTACAATGAGCAGTTCTTC
CASSPTDGYNEQFF
>-|TRBV6-6|few|12|TRBJ1-5
TGTGCCAGCAGGGGTATCAATCAGCCCCAGCATTTT
CASRGINQPQHF
>-|TRBV5-1|-|15|TRBJ2-5
TGCGCCAGCAGCAATCTGGGGCAGCCCCAAGAGACCCAGTACTTC
CASSNLGQPQETQYF
>-|TRBV10-1|-|11|TRBJ2-3
TGCGCCAGCAGTGAGGGGAGTTCTCATCGTTTT
CASSEGSSHRF
>TRBD1|TRBV7-9|-|16|TRBJ2-3
TGTGCCAGCAGCTTAGGGACAGGCACCAATTCAGATACGCAGTATTTT
CASSLGTGTNSDTQYF
>TRBD2|TRBV5-1|-|14|TRBJ2-7
TGCGCCAGCTTCAAAGCGGGAGCGTCCTACGAGCAGTACTTC
CASFKAGASYEQYF
>-|TRBV4-1|-|12|TRBJ1-1
TGCGCCAGCAGCCAAGATGTATCGAAGGCTTTCTTT
CASSQDVSKAFF
>-|TRBV12-3/TRBV12-4|once|12|TRBJ1-3
TGTGCCAGCAGTTTAATCAGGAACACCATATATTTT
CASSLIRNTIYF
>-|TRBV2|few|15|TRBJ2-5
TGTGCCAGTACACCCCAGGGGGGACCACAAGAGACCCAGTACTTC
CASTPQGGPQETQYF
>-|TRBV30|few|12|TRBJ2-2
TGTGCCTGGAGTGTCTCCCACGGGGAGCTGTTTTTT
CAWSVSHGELFF
>-|TRBV2|few|16|TRBJ1-5
TGTGCCAGCAGTCATTCCACAGGGAGAACTCGTCAGCCCCAGCATTTT
CASSHSTGRTRQPQHF